This entry lists 27 T cell receptor beta chains sequenced from one sample in a study of blood T cell repertoires in COVID-19. Clones were read by immunoSEQ multiplex PCR, and TCRdb kept only the in-frame ones, dropping some. The data contain around 270,000 clones, around 87% of them singletons. Source material: peripheral blood. All receptors derive from a woman between 55 and 75 years old with COVID-19, enrolled during active disease.

The rearrangement links TRBV28 to TRBJ2-2, with D possibly TRBD1 on 6 matching bases. Germline V lookup: CDR1 MDHEN, CDR2 SYDVKM. The CDR3 loop spans 16 amino acids. Trimming cost V 6 bases and J 5 bases, with 19 bases left between them. CDR3 DNA sequence: TGTGCCAGCAGCCGCGCCTACAGGGTGGGAACCGGGGAGCTGTTTTTT. Translating gives CASSRAYRVGTGELFF.

The chain has TRBV5-6 and TRBJ1-6, with a tentative D call TRBD1 (5 bases). The V end lost 0 bases, the J end lost 8 bases, and 12 bases lay between the germline ends. Germline V lookup: CDR1 SGHDT, CDR2 YYEEEE. The CDR3 covers 15 residues. CDR3 nucleotide sequence: TGTGCCAGCAGCTTGGCCTCTGGGGCTTATTCACCCCTCCACTTT. It specifies CASSLASGAYSPLHF.

The chain couples TRBV12-3 or TRBV12-4 to TRBJ1-1, with a tentative D call TRBD1 (6 bases). The CDR3 loop spans 12 amino acids. Trimming left V 5 bases short and J 12 bases short, with 16 bases between. The CDR3 loop reads CASSGTPSLTFF. CDR3 DNA sequence: TGTGCCAGCAGTGGGACACCCTCTTTGACTTTCTTT.

The V gene is TRBV5-4, the J gene TRBJ1-1; 8 bases align to TRBD1. Germline V gene lookup returns CDR1 SGHNT and CDR2 YYREEE (reference sequence). V was pared by 4 bases and J by 4 bases, with 9 bases of the junction left unmatched. CDR3 length equals 15 residues. CDR3 nucleotides: TGTGCCAGCAGCCCGTGGACAGGGCGAGGCACTGAAGCTTTCTTT. Protein sequence: CASSPWTGRGTEAFF.

V is TRBV12-2 and J is TRBJ2-2; the table's TRBD1 call for D was not verified on the DNA. TRBV12-2 is listed as a pseudogene. This CDR3 spans 17 amino acids. Here the CDR3 DNA reads TGTGCAAGTCGCCCCGGGCGACAGGGAGCGAACACCGGGGAGCTGTTTTTT. It specifies CASRPGRQGANTGELFF.

The J gene is TRBJ1-2, the V gene TRBV14; D is perhaps TRBD1 (5 bases). Deletions cut 3 bases from V and 3 bases from J, with 11 bases between. The V gene's germline CDR1 is SGHDN and CDR2 FVKESK. The CDR3 loop spans 14 amino acids. The CDR3 DNA reads as TGTGCCAGCAGCCATAGGGGTCTCGACTATGGCTACACCTTC. Protein product: CASSHRGLDYGYTF.

The V and J genes are TRBV7-9 and TRBJ2-1, with D uncertain. Germline values: CDR1 SEHNR, CDR2 FQNEAQ (reference sequence). This CDR3 is 12 amino acids long. V lost 2 bases and J lost 3, with 2 bases in between. The CDR3 reads CASSLLYNEQFF. DNA for the CDR3: TGTGCCAGCAGCTTACTCTACAATGAGCAGTTCTTC. Full variable domain (missing parts from reference TRBV7-9 and TRBJ2-1): DTGVSQNPRHKITKRGQNVTFRCDPISEHNRLYWYRQTLGQGPEFLTYFQNEAQLEKSRLLSDRFSAERPKGSFSTLEIQRTEQGDSAMYLCASSLLYNEQFFGPGTRLTVL.

This chain joins TRBV29-1 and TRBJ1-2; D is possibly TRBD1 (6 bases). The CDR3 is 11 residues long. Trimming removed 4 bases at V and 4 bases at J, with 7 bases between. Germline V gene sequence: CDR1 SQVTM, CDR2 ANQGSEA. CDR3 sequence: CSVGTVYGYTF. The CDR3 bases are TGCAGCGTTGGGACAGTCTATGGCTACACCTTC.

This chain links TRBV28 with TRBJ1-1, with 10 bases that match TRBD1. This CDR3 has 17 amino acids. CDR1 is MDHEN and CDR2 is SYDVKM in the germline V gene. Trimming at V came to 8 bases and at J to 3 bases, leaving 15 bases not matched to a gene. The CDR3 protein is CASFTSGTGVSYTEAFF. CDR3 sequence (DNA): TGTGCCAGCTTTACCTCCGGGACAGGGGTTTCGTACACTGAAGCTTTCTTT. The full variable domain, rest sourced from reference TRBV28 and TRBJ1-1, is DVKVTQSSRYLVKRTGEKVFLECVQDMDHENMFWYRQDPGLGLRLIYFSYDVKMKEKGDIPEGYSVSREKKERFSLILESASTNQTSMYLCASFTSGTGVSYTEAFFGQGTRLTVV.

This sequence joins TRBV5-1 and TRBJ2-1, with TRBD2 matching 11 bases. In germline, CDR1 is SGHRS, CDR2 YFSETQ. The CDR3 sequence is 19 residues long. The junction had 15 bases not matched to a gene; V was cut back by 1 base and J by 6 bases. The CDR3 DNA is TGCGCCAGCAGCTTGAGTAGCGGGAGGGCGGTGCTTGTAGGCAATGAGCAGTTCTTC. It translates to CASSLSSGRAVLVGNEQFF.

This clone has only a few counts. This chain uses TRBV6-5 with TRBJ1-5; D gene ambiguous. V dropped 5 bases and J dropped 5 bases, with 16 bases sitting between them. The CDR3 contains 15 residues. The germline V gene encodes CDR1 MNHEY and CDR2 SVGAGI. The CDR3 reads CASSRGGTVYQPQHF. CDR3 coding DNA: TGTGCCAGCAGTCGGGGAGGTACTGTCTATCAGCCCCAGCATTTT.

The chain links TRBV7-2 to TRBJ1-5; 8 bases map to TRBD1. This CDR3 spans 15 amino acids. V lost 4 bases, J lost 5 bases, and 7 bases stayed unmatched. Looked up from germline, CDR1 is SGHTA and CDR2 is FQGNSA. The CDR3 here is CASSSRGQAYQPQHF. As DNA, the CDR3 is TGTGCCAGCAGCTCCCGGGGACAGGCTTATCAGCCCCAGCATTTT.

This chain links TRBV3-1 (or the pseudogene TRBV3-2) with TRBJ1-4; D gene uncertain. The V end lost 0 bases, the J end lost 5 bases, and 10 bases lay between the germline ends. This CDR3 comprises 15 residues. CDR1 and CDR2 (germline): LGHDT, YNNKEL (reference sequence). The CDR3 is CASSQDNGPNEKLFF. CDR3 in DNA: TGTGCCAGCAGCCAAGATAATGGGCCGAATGAAAAACTGTTTTTT.

As concerns this clone: Other DNA sequences in the same sample also yield this CDR3. V usage is TRBV5-4 and J usage is TRBJ2-2, with D possibly TRBD2 on 5 matching bases. CDR3 length equals 15 residues. V dropped 4 bases and J dropped 2 bases, with 12 bases sitting between them. CDR1 SGHNT and CDR2 YYREEE come from the germline V gene (reference sequence). As DNA, the CDR3 is TGTGCCAGCAGCACCCGGACTGAAAACACCGGGGAGCTGTTTTTT. It is translated as CASSTRTENTGELFF.

Note on this clone: The sample carries other DNA sequences with the same CDR3. The CDR3 sequence is CASSGATNYGYTF. The CDR3 DNA reads as TGTGCCAGCAGTGGGGCAACTAACTATGGCTACACCTTC. V usage is TRBV2 and J usage is TRBJ1-2; no reliable D call. Between the trimmed V and J ends, which lost 4 bases and 0 bases, there was a span of 6 bases. The CDR3 loop spans 13 amino acids. The germline gives CDR1 SNHLY, CDR2 FYNNEI.

The gene calls are TRBV5-8 and TRBJ2-1, with 11 positions matching TRBD2. This CDR3 is built from 16 residues. The V segment lost 3 bases and the J segment 6 bases; nucleotides outside the gene matches: 8. From germline, CDR1 is SGHTS and CDR2 YDEGEE. The DNA for the CDR3 is TGTGCCAGCAGCTCCCGTGGGACTAGCGGACTCAATGAGCAGTTCTTC. This translates into CASSSRGTSGLNEQFF.

The chain combines TRBV6-5 with TRBJ1-2; TRBD1 agrees at 8 bases. CDR3 length: 14 amino acids. CDR1 MNHEY and CDR2 SVGAGI come from the germline V gene. The V segment lost 2 bases and the J segment 4 bases; nucleotides outside the gene matches: 3. The CDR3 DNA reads as TGTGCCAGCAGTTACACAGGGGGGACCTATGGCTACACCTTC. Residues: CASSYTGGTYGYTF.

CDR3: CASSPRSGLYNEQFF. CDR3 bases: TGTGCCAGCAGCCCCCGTTCGGGATTATACAATGAGCAGTTCTTC. The chain employs TRBV4-2 and TRBJ2-1, with D perhaps matching TRBD2 (5 bases). From germline, CDR1 is LGHNA and CDR2 YNFKEQ. The CDR3 has 15 residues. V was clipped by 4 bases and J by 4 bases, with 14 bases between them.

The chain links TRBV11-2 to TRBJ1-1, with D possibly TRBD1 on 5 matching bases. The CDR3 covers 13 residues. CDR1 SGHAT and CDR2 FQNNGV come from the germline V gene. Trimming stripped 1 base from V and 4 bases from J, with 7 bases between. CDR3 nucleotides: TGTGCCAGCAGCTTAGCAGGGCCCACTGAAGCTTTCTTT. It is translated as CASSLAGPTEAFF.

V and J are TRBV11-2 and TRBJ2-3; the match to TRBD2 covers 13 bases. V was clipped by 2 bases and J by 6 bases; unmatched bases: 5. Germline lookup yields CDR1 SGHAT and CDR2 FQNNGV. This CDR3 region has 16 residues. CDR3 loop: CASSLRTSGSGDTQYF. The CDR3 coding sequence is TGTGCCAGCAGCTTACGGACTAGCGGGAGTGGGGATACGCAGTATTTT.

This clone has more than one count but fewer than ten. As DNA, the CDR3 is TGTGCCAGCAGCCCCGGGGGGGCGAGGACCTTC. Its translation: CASSPGGARTF. The chain recombines TRBV3-1 (or the pseudogene TRBV3-2) with TRBJ1-2, with D tentatively TRBD1 (6 bases). Trimming left V 4 bases short and J 14 bases short, with 14 bases between. This CDR3 region has 11 residues. Germline-derived CDR1 and CDR2 are LGHDT and YNNKEL (reference sequence).

The chain is built from TRBV18 and TRBJ2-7, with TRBD1 as a possible D gene (5 bases). CDR1 and CDR2 (germline): KGHSH, LQKENI. CDR3 length: 14 residues. The V gene lost 2 bases and the J gene lost 3 bases, with 11 bases spanning the gap. The CDR3 protein is CASSPKGASYEQYF. CDR3 in DNA: TGTGCCAGCTCACCAAAAGGGGCCAGCTACGAGCAGTACTTC.

The chain employs TRBV6-5 and TRBJ1-5; perhaps TRBD1 as D (5 bases). The CDR3 totals 13 residues. CDR1 and CDR2 (germline): MNHEY, SVGAGI. The V end was cut by 6 bases, the J end by 5 bases, with 11 bases between. The CDR3 sequence is CASRRGNDQPQHF. The CDR3 DNA reads as TGTGCCAGCAGGCGGGGGAATGATCAGCCCCAGCATTTT.

This clone has only one observation. The chain has TRBV18 and TRBJ1-6; a weak D match, TRBD1 (5 bases). Germline V gene data show CDR1 as KGHSH and CDR2 as LQKENI. The V and J ends lost 6 bases and 9 bases respectively, with 18 bases between them. The CDR3 sequence is 15 residues long. The CDR3 sequence is CASSPDTLGGSPLHF. CDR3 sequence (DNA): TGTGCCAGCTCCCCGGACACCCTGGGAGGTTCACCCCTCCACTTT.

The gene calls are TRBV5-1 and TRBJ1-3; TRBD1 is a possible D gene (5 bases). CDR1 is SGHRS and CDR2 is YFSETQ in the germline V gene. Trimming removed 5 bases from V and 4 bases from J, with 13 bases in between. CDR3 length: 14 amino acids. For the CDR3, the DNA is TGCGCCAGCAGTTCCGCAGGGAACGGAAACACCATATATTTT. This gives the protein CASSSAGNGNTIYF. Complete variable domain (other parts from reference TRBV5-1 and TRBJ1-3): KAGVTQTPRYLIKTRGQQVTLSCSPISGHRSVSWYQQTPGQGLQFLFEYFSETQRNKGNFPGRFSGRQFSNSRSEMNVSTLELGDSALYLCASSSAGNGNTIYFGEGSWLTVV.

Comment on this clone: The same CDR3 is also encoded by other DNA sequences in this sample. This rearrangement joins TRBV12-3 or TRBV12-4 to TRBJ1-5, with D perhaps TRBD1 (6 bases). This CDR3 contains 13 residues. V lost 4 bases and J 6 bases, leaving 10 bases between the germline ends. The CDR3: CASSSQGFQPQHF. The CDR3 DNA is TGTGCCAGCAGTTCACAGGGTTTTCAGCCCCAGCATTTT.

The gene calls are TRBV4-1 and TRBJ2-1, with 10 bases that match TRBD2. The germline gives CDR1 MGHRA, CDR2 YSYEKL. The J segment lost 2 bases and the V segment lost 4 bases, leaving 5 bases of the junction unmatched. This CDR3 is 16 amino acids long. The CDR3 coding sequence is TGCGCCAGCAGCCCAGCCCTAGCGGGAGCCTACAATGAGCAGTTCTTC. This codes for CASSPALAGAYNEQFF.